This T cell receptor beta chain was documented in a study of blood T cell repertoires in COVID-19. The overall study: The study drew acute and convalescent COVID-19 samples from the United States, Italy and Spain. Sources were T cells, B-cell-depleted T cells, or PBMCs; the material itself was cDNA or gDNA.

CDR3 size: 13 residues. The ends were cut back, 4 bases at V and 0 bases at J, with 4 bases in the middle. The germline V gene has CDR1 SGHVS and CDR2 FNYEAQ. Participants reported their clinical history, and cohort assignment relied on those reports. The data were produced by immunoSEQ multiplex PCR, yet TCRdb's version contains in-frame clones alone and is incomplete. In the table there are some 530,000 clones, about 88% of which are singletons. This clonotype was obtained from a woman aged 55-69 years who had recovered from COVID-19. Sample: PBMCs or T cells enriched from blood (not recorded which). This chain links TRBV7-6 with TRBJ2-1; unclear D gene. CDR3 sequence: CASSYSSYNEQFF. The DNA for the CDR3 is TGTGCCAGCAGCTATAGCTCCTACAATGAGCAGTTCTTC.